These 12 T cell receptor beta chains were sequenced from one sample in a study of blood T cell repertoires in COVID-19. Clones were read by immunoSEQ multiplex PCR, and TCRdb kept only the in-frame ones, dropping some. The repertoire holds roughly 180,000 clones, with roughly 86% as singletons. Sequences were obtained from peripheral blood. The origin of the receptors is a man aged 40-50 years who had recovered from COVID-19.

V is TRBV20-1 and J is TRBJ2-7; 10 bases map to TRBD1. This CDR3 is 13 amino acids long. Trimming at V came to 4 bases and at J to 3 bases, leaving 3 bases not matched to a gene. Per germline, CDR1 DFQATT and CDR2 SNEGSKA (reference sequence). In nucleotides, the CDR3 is TGCAGTGCTACTGACAGGGGGCTCTACGAGCAGTACTTC. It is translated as CSATDRGLYEQYF.

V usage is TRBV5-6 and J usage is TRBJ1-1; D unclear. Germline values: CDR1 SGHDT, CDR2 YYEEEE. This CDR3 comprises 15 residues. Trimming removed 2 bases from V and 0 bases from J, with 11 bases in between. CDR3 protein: CASSLKRSLNTEAFF. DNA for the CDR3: TGTGCCAGCAGCTTAAAGAGGTCTTTGAACACTGAAGCTTTCTTT.

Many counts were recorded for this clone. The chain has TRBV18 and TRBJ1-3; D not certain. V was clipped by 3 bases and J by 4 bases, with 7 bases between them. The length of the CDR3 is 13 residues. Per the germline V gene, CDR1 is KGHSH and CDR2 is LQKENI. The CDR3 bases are TGTGCCAGCTCACCCGGGAGAGGAAACACCATATATTTT. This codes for CASSPGRGNTIYF.

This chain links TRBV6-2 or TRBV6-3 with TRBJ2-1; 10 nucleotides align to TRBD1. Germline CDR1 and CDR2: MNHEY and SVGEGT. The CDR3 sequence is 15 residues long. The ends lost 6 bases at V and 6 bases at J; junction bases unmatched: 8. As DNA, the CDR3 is TGTGCCAGCAGCTATGGGGGGACAGGGGTCAATGAGCAGTTCTTC. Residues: CASSYGGTGVNEQFF.

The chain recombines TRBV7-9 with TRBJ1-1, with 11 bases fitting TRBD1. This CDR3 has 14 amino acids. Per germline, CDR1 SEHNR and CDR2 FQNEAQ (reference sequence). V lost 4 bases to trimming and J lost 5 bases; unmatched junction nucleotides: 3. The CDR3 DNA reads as TGTGCCAGCAGCTGGGGGACAGGGGGTACTGAAGCTTTCTTT. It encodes CASSWGTGGTEAFF. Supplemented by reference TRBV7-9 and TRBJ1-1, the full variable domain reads DTGVSQNPRHKITKRGQNVTFRCDPISEHNRLYWYRQTLGQGPEFLTYFQNEAQLEKSRLLSDRFSAERPKGSFSTLEIQRTEQGDSAMYLCASSWGTGGTEAFFGQGTRLTVV.

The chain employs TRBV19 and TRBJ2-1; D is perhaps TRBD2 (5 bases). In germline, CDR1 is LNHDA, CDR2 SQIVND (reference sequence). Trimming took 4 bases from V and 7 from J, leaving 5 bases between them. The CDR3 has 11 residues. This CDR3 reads CASSTGNEQFF. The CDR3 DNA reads TGTGCCAGTAGTACGGGGAATGAGCAGTTCTTC.

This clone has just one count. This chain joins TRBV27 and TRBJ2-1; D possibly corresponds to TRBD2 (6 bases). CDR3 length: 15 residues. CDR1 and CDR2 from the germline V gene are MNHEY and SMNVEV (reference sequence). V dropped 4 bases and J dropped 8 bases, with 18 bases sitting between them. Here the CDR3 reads CASSSLTGSKDEQFF. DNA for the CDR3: TGTGCCAGCAGTTCCCTTACCGGGAGTAAGGATGAGCAGTTCTTC.

CDR3 DNA: TGTGCCACCAGCTCGACCAGGGGGCTAGCTGGAAACACCATATATTTT. This encodes CATSSTRGLAGNTIYF. The chain is built from TRBV15 and TRBJ1-3; 8 positions match TRBD1. The germline V gene has CDR1 LNHNV and CDR2 YYDKDF (reference sequence). The CDR3 runs 16 residues. V shed 5 bases and J 2 bases; nucleotides not matched to a gene: 8.

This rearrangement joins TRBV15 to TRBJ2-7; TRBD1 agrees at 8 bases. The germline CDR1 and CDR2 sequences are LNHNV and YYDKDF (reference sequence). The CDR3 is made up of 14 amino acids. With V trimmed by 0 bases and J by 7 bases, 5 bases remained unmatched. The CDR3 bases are TGTGCCACCAGCAGAGATCAGGGGGCGGGGGAGCAGTACTTC. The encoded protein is CATSRDQGAGEQYF.

The CDR3 sequence is CAWGTGTEEAFF. CDR3 coding DNA: TGTGCCTGGGGGACCGGGACAGAAGAAGCTTTCTTT. The V and J genes are TRBV30 and TRBJ1-1; 7 nucleotides agree with TRBD1. Germline CDR1 is GTSNPN and CDR2 is SVGIG (reference sequence). With V trimmed by 5 bases and J by 8 bases, 8 bases remained unmatched. The length of the CDR3 is 12 residues.

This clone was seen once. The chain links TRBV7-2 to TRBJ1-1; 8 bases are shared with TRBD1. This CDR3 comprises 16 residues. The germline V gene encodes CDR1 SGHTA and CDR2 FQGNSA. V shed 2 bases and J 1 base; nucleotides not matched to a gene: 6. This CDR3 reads CASSLQQGGRNTEAFF. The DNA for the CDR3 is TGTGCCAGCAGCTTACAACAGGGGGGGAGGAACACTGAAGCTTTCTTT.

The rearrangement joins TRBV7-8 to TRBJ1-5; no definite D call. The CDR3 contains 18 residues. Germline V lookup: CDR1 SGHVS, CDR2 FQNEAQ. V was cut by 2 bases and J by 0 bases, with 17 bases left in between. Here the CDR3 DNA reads TGTGCCAGCAGCTTACCTATCGGGAACTCCTATAGCAATCAGCCCCAGCATTTT. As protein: CASSLPIGNSYSNQPQHF.